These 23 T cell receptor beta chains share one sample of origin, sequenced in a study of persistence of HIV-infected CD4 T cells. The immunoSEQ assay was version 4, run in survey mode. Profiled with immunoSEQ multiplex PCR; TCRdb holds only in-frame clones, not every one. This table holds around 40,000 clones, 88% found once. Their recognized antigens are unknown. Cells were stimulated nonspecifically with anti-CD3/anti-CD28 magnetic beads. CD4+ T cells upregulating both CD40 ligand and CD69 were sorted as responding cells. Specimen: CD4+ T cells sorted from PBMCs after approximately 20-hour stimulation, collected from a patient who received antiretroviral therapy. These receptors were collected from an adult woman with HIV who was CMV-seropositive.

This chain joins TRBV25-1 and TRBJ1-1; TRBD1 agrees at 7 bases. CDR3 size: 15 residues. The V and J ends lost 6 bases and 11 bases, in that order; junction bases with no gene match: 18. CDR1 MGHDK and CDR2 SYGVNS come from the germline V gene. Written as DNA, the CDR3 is TGTGCCAGCAGCCCCCTTGACAGGGTGAGAAATACGGCTTTCTTT. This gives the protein CASSPLDRVRNTAFF.

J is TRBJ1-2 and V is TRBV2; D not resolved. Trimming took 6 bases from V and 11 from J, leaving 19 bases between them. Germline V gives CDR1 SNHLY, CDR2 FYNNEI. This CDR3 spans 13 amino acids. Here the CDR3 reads CASSDPNKGSYTF. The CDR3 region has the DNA TGTGCCAGCAGCGACCCGAATAAGGGAAGTTACACCTTC.

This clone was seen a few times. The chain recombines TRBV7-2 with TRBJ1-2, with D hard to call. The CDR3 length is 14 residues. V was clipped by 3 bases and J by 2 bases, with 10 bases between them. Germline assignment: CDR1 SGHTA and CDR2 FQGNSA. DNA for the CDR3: TGTGCCAGCAGCTTTAGCGTGGGGAACTATGGCTACACCTTC. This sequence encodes CASSFSVGNYGYTF.

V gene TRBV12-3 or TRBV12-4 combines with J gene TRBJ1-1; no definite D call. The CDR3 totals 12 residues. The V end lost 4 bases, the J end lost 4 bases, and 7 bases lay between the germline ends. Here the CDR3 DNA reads TGTGCCAGCAGTTCCTCTTCCACTGAAGCTTTCTTT. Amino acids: CASSSSSTEAFF.

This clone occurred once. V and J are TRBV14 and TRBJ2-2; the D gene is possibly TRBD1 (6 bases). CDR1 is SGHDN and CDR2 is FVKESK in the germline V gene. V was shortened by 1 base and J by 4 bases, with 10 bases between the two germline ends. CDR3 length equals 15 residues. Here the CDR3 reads CASSQGTVITGELFF. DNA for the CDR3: TGTGCCAGCAGCCAAGGGACAGTGATCACCGGGGAGCTGTTTTTT.

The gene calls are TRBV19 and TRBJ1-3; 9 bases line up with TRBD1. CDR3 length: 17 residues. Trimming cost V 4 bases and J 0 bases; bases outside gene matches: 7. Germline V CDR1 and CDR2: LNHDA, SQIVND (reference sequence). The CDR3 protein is CASSRTGASVSGNTIYF. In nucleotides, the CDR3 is TGTGCCAGTAGTAGGACAGGGGCGTCCGTCTCTGGAAACACCATATATTTT.

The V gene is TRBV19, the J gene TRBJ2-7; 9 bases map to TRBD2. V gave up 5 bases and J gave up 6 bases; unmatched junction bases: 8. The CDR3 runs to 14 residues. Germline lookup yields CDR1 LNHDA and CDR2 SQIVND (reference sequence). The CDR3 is CASSPPGLAPEQYF. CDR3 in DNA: TGTGCCAGTAGTCCCCCGGGACTAGCACCCGAGCAGTACTTC.

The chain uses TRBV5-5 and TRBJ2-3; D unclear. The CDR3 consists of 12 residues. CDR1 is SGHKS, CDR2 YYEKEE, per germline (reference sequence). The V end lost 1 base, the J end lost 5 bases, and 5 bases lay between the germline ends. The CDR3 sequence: CASSLWGDTQYF. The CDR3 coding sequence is TGTGCCAGCAGCTTGTGGGGAGATACGCAGTATTTT. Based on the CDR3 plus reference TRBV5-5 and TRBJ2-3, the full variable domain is DAGVTQSPTHLIKTRGQQVTLRCSPISGHKSVSWYQQVLGQGPQFIFQYYEKEERGRGNFPDRFSARQFPNYSSELNVNALLLGDSALYLCASSLWGDTQYFGPGTRLTVL.

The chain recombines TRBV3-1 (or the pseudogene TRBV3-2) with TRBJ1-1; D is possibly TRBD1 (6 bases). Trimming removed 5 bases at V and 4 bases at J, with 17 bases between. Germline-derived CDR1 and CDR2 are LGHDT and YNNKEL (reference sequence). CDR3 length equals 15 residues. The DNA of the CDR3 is TGTGCCAGCAGCATCCGGGGCAGGGGAAGCACTGAAGCTTTCTTT. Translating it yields CASSIRGRGSTEAFF.

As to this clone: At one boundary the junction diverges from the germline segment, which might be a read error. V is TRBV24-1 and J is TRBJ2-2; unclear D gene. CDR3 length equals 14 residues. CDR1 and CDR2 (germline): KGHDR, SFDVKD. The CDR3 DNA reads TGTGCCACCAATACCGGGTCGAATACCGGGGAGCTGTTTTTT. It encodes CATNTGSNTGELFF.

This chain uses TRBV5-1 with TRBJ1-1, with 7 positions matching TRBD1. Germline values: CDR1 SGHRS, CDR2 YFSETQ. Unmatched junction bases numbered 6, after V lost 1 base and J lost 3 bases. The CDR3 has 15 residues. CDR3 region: CASSLQGGTYTEAFF. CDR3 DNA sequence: TGCGCCAGCAGCTTGCAGGGGGGGACGTACACTGAAGCTTTCTTT.

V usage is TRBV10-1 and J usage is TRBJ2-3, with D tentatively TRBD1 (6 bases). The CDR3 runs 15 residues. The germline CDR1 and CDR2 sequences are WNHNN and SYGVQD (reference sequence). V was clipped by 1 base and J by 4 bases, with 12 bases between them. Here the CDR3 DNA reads TGCGCCAGCAGTGAGTTTGCAGGGGAACCAGATACGCAGTATTTT. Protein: CASSEFAGEPDTQYF.

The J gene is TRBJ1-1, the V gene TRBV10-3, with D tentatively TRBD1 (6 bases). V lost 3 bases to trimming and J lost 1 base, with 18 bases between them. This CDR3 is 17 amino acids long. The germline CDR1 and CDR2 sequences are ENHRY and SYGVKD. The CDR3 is CAISENLRGRGNTEAFF. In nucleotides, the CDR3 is TGTGCCATCAGTGAAAACCTCAGGGGCCGGGGGAACACTGAAGCTTTCTTT.

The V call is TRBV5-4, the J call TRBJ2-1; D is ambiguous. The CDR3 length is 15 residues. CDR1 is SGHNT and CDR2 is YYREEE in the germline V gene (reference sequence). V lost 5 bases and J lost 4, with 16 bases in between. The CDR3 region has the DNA TGTGCCAGCAGTCAGATGGGCCTAAAGTACAATGAGCAGTTCTTC. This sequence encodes CASSQMGLKYNEQFF. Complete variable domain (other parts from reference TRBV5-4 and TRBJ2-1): ETGVTQSPTHLIKTRGQQVTLRCSSQSGHNTVSWYQQALGQGPQFIFQYYREEENGRGNFPPRFSGLQFPNYSSELNVNALELDDSALYLCASSQMGLKYNEQFFGPGTRLTVL.

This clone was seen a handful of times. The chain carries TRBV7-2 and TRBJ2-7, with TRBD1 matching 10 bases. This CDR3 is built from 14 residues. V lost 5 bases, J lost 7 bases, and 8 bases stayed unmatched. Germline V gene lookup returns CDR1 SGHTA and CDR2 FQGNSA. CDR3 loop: CASSTGTGVREQYF. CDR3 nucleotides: TGTGCCAGCAGCACCGGGACAGGGGTAAGGGAGCAGTACTTC.

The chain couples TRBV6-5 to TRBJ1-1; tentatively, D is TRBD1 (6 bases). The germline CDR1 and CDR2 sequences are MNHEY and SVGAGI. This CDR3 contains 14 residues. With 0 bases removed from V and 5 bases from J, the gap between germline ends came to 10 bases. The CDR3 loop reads CASSYSGGRTEAFF. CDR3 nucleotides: TGTGCCAGCAGTTACTCAGGGGGACGAACTGAAGCTTTCTTT.

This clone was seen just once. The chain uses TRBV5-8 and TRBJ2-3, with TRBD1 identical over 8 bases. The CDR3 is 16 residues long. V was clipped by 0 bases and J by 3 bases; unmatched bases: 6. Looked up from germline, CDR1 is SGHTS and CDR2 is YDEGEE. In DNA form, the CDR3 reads TGTGCCAGCAGCTTGGGTCAGGGGGCGCGTACAGATACGCAGTATTTT. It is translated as CASSLGQGARTDTQYF.

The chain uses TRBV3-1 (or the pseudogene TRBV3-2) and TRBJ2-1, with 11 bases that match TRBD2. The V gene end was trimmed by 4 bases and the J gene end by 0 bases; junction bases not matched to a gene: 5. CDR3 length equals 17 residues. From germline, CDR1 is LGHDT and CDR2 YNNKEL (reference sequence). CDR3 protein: CASSPSGGRSSYNEQFF. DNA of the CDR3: TGTGCCAGCAGCCCTAGCGGGGGGCGCAGCTCCTACAATGAGCAGTTCTTC.

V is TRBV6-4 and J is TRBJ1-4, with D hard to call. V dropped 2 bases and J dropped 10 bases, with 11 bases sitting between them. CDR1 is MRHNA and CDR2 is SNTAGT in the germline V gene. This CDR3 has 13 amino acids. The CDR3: CASSDPISGKLFF. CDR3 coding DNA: TGTGCCAGCAGTGACCCTATTTCCGGAAAACTGTTTTTT.

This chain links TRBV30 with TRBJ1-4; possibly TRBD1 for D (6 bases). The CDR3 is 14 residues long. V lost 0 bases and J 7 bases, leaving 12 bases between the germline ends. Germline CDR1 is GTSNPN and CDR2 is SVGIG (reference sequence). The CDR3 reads CAWSVRGAIEKLFF. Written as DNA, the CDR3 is TGTGCCTGGAGTGTACGGGGGGCGATTGAAAAACTGTTTTTT.

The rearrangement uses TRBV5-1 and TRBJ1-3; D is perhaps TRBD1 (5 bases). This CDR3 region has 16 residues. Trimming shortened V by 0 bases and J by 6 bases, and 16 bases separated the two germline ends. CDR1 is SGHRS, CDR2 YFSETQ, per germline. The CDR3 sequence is CASSLGGYQRVNTIYF. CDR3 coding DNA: TGCGCCAGCAGCTTGGGGGGCTACCAAAGAGTAAACACCATATATTTT. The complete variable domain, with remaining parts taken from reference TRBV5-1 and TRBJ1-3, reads KAGVTQTPRYLIKTRGQQVTLSCSPISGHRSVSWYQQTPGQGLQFLFEYFSETQRNKGNFPGRFSGRQFSNSRSEMNVSTLELGDSALYLCASSLGGYQRVNTIYFGEGSWLTVV.

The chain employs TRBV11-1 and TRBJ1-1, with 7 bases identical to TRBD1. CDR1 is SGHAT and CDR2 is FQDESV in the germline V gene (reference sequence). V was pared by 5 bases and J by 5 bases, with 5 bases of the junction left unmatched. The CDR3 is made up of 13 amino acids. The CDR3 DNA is TGTGCCAGCAGCCGGGACAGACAGACTGAAGCTTTCTTT. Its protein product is CASSRDRQTEAFF.

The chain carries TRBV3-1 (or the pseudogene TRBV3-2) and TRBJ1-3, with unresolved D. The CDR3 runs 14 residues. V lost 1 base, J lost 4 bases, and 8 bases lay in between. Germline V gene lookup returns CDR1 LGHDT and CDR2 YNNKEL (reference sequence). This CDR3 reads CASSQGGSGNTIYF. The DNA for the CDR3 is TGTGCCAGCAGCCAAGGGGGTTCCGGAAACACCATATATTTT.